This T cell receptor (beta chain) is from a study of beta chain features in type 1 diabetes. Looking at the study overall: There was similarity between patients and healthy donors in age, gender and cell yields.

Sequencing targeted expressed TCRB transcripts, as all isolated RNA had been reverse transcribed. This table comes from immunoSEQ multiplex PCR, and its TCRdb copy is limited to in-frame clones, with some not included. The sample records around 500,000 clones, 9.5% to 12% being singletons. This clone was recorded a few times. The clonotype originates from a young woman in good health. Source material: naive CD4+ T cells from blood.

The CDR3 is CASSEIPSGRSGNEQFF. In DNA form, the CDR3 reads TGTGCCAGCAGTGAAATCCCTAGCGGGAGATCGGGCAATGAGCAGTTCTTC. The V gene is TRBV2, the J gene TRBJ2-1; 10 bases are shared with TRBD2. Trimming cost V 2 bases and J 6 bases; bases outside gene matches: 10. The germline V gene has CDR1 SNHLY and CDR2 FYNNEI. The CDR3 has 17 amino acids.